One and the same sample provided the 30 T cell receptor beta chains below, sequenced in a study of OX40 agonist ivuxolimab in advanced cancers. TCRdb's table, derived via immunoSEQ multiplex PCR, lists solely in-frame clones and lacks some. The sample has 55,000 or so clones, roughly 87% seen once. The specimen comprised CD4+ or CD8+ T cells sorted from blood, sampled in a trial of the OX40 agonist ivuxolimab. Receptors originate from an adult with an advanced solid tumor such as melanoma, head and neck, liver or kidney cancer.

CDR3 DNA: TGTGCCAGCAGCGCGGGGCCTCCTCCCTTGTCTTACGCTGAAGCTTTCTTT. Encoded protein: CASSAGPPPLSYAEAFF. This sequence joins TRBV9 and TRBJ1-1; tentatively, D is TRBD1 (5 bases). V gave up 3 bases and J gave up 6 bases, with 24 bases separating them. The CDR3 runs to 17 residues. Germline lookup yields CDR1 SGDLS and CDR2 YYNGEE.

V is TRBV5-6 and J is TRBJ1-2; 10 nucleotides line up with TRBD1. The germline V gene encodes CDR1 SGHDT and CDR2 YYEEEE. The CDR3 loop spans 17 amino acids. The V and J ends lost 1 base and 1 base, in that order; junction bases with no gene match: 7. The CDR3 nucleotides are TGTGCCAGCAGCTTGCGCGCGACAGGGGGCAATAACTATGGCTACACCTTC. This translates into CASSLRATGGNNYGYTF. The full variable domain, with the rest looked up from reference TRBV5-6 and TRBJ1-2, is DAGVTQSPTHLIKTRGQQVTLRCSPKSGHDTVSWYQQALGQGPQFIFQYYEEEERQRGNFPDRFSGHQFPNYSSELNVNALLLGDSALYLCASSLRATGGNNYGYTFGSGTRLTVV.

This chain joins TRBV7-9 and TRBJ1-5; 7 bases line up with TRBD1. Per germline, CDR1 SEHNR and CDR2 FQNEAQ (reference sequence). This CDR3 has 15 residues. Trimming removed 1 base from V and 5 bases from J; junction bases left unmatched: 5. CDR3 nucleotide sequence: TGTGCCAGCAGCTTAGGACAGGGACTTCATCAGCCCCAGCATTTT. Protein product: CASSLGQGLHQPQHF.

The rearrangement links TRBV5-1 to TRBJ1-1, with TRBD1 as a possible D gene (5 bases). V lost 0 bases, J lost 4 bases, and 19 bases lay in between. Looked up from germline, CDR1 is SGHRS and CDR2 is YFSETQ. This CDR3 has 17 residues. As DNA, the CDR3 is TGCGCCAGCAGCTTGGGACTCATCTGGGGGGAGGGCACTGAAGCTTTCTTT. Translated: CASSLGLIWGEGTEAFF.

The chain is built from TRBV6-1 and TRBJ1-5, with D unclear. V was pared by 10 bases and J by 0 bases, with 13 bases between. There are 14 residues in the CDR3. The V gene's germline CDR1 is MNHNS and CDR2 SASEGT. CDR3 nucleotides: TGTGCCATAAGGCCACTTCTTAGCAATCAGCCCCAGCATTTT. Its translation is CAIRPLLSNQPQHF.

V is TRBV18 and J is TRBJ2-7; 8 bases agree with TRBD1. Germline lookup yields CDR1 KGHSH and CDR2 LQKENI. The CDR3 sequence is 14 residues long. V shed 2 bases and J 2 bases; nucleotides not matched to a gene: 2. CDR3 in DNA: TGTGCCAGCTCACCAGGACAGGGCCCCTACGAGCAGTACTTC. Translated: CASSPGQGPYEQYF.

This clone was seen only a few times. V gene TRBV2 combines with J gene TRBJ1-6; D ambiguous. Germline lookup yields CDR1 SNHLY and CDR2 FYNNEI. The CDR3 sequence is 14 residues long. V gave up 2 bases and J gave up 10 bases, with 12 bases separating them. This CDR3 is CASSESGLGSPLHF. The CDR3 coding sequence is TGTGCCAGCAGTGAATCGGGGTTAGGGTCACCCCTCCACTTT.

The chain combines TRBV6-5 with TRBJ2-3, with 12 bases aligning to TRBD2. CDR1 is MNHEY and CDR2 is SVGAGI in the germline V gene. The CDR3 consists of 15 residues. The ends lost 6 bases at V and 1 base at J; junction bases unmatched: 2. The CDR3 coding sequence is TGTGCCAGCAGGTCTAGCGGGAGGGGCACAGATACGCAGTATTTT. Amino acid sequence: CASRSSGRGTDTQYF.

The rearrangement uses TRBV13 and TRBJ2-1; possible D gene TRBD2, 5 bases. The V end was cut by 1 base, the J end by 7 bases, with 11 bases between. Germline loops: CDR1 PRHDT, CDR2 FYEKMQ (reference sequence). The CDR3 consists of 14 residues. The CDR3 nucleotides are TGTGCCAGCAGCTTAGTGGGAGAGTCGAATGAGCAGTTCTTC. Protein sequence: CASSLVGESNEQFF.

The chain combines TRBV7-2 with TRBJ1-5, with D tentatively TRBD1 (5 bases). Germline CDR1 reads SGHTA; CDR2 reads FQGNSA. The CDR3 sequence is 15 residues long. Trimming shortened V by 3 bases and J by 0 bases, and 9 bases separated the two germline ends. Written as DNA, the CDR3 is TGTGCCAGCAGCTTCGGGGGTTTTAGCAATCAGCCCCAGCATTTT. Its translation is CASSFGGFSNQPQHF.

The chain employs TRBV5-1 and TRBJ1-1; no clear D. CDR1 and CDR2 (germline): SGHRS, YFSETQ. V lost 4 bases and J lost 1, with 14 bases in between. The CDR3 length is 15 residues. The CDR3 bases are TGCGCCAGCAGCCCACTGACACCGGGGAACACTGAAGCTTTCTTT. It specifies CASSPLTPGNTEAFF.

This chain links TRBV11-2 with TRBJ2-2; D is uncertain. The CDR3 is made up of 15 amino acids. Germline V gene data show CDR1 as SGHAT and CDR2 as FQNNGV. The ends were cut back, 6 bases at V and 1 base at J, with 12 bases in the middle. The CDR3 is CASSSIPGNTGELFF. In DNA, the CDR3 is TGTGCCAGCAGTTCCATTCCAGGGAACACCGGGGAGCTGTTTTTT.

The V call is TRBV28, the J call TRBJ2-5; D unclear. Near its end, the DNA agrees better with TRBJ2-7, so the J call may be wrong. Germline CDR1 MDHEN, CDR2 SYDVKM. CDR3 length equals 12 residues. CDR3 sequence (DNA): TGTGCCAGCAGTTTAATTTGGTCCGAGCAGTACTTC. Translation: CASSLIWSEQYF.

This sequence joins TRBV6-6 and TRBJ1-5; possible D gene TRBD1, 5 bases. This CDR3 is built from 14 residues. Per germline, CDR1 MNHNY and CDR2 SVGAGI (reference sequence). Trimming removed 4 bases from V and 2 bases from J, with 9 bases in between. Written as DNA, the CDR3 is TGTGCCAGCAGTTGGTCACAGGGCAATCAGCCCCAGCATTTT. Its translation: CASSWSQGNQPQHF.

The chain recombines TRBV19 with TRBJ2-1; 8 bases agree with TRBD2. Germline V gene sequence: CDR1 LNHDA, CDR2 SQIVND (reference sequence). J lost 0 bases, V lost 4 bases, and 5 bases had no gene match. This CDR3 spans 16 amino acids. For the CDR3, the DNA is TGTGCCAGTAGTAGGACTAGCCGGAGCTCCTACAATGAGCAGTTCTTC. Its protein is CASSRTSRSSYNEQFF.

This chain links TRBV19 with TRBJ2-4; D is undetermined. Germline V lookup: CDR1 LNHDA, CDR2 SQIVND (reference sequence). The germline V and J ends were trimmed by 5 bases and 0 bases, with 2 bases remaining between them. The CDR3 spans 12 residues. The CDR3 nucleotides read TGTGCCAGTAGTTTAGCCAAAAACATTCAGTACTTC. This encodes CASSLAKNIQYF.

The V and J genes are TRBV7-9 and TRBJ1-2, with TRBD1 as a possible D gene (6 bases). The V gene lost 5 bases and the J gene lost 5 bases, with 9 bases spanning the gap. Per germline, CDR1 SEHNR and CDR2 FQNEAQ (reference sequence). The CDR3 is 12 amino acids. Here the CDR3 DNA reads TGTGCCAGCAGCCGACAGGTTTATGGCTACACCTTC. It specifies CASSRQVYGYTF.

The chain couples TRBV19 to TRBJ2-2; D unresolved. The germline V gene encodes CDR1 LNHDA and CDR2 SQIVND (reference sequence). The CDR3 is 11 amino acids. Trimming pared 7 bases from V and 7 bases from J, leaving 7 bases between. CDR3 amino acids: CASTTGGELFF. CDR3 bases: TGTGCCAGTACTACGGGCGGGGAGCTGTTTTTT. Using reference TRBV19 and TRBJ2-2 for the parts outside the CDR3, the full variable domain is DGGITQSPKYLFRKEGQNVTLSCEQNLNHDAMYWYRQDPGQGLRLIYYSQIVNDFQKGDIAEGYSVSREKKESFPLTVTSAQKNPTAFYLCASTTGGELFFGEGSRLTVL.

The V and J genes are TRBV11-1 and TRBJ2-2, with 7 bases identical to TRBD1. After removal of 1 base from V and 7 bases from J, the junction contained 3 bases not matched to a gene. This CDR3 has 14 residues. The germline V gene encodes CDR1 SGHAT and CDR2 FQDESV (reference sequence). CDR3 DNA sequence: TGTGCCAGCAGCTTAGACAGGGGTGGCGGGGAGCTGTTTTTT. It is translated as CASSLDRGGGELFF.

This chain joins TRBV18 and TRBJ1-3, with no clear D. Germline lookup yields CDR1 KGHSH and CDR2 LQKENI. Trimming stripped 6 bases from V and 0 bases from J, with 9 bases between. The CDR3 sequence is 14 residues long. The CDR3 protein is CASSRASSGNTIYF. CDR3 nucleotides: TGTGCCAGCTCCCGGGCGAGCTCTGGAAACACCATATATTTT.

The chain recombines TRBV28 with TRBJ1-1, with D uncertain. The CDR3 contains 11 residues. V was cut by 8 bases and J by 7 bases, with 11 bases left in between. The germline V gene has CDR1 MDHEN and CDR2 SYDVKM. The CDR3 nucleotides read TGTGCCAGCCTCGAGGGCCGTGAAGCTTTCTTT. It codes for CASLEGREAFF. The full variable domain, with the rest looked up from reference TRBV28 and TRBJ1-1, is DVKVTQSSRYLVKRTGEKVFLECVQDMDHENMFWYRQDPGLGLRLIYFSYDVKMKEKGDIPEGYSVSREKKERFSLILESASTNQTSMYLCASLEGREAFFGQGTRLTVV.

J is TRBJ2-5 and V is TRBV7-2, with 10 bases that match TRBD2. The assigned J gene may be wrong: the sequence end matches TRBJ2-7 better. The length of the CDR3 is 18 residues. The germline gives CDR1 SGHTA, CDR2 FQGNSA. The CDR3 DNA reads TGTGCCAGCAGCTCTAGGGGGGCTAGCGGGAGCATATTCTACGAGCAGTACTTC. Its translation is CASSSRGASGSIFYEQYF.

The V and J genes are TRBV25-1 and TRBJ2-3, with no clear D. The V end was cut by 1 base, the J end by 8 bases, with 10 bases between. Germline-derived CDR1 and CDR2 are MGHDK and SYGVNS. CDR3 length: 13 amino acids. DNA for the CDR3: TGTGCCAGCAGTGAATTTGGTGCAGGTACGCAGTATTTT. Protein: CASSEFGAGTQYF.

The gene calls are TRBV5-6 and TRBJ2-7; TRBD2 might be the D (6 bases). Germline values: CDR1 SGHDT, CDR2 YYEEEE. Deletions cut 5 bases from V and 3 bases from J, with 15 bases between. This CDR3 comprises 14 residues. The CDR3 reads CASRPGGGVYEQYF. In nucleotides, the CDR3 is TGTGCCAGCAGACCCGGGGGAGGTGTCTACGAGCAGTACTTC.

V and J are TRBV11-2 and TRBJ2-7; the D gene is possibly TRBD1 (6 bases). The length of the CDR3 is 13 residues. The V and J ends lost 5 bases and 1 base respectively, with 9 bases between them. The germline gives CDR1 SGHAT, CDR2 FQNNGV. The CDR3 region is CASSATGSYEQYF. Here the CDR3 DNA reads TGTGCCAGCAGCGCGACAGGTTCCTACGAGCAGTACTTC.

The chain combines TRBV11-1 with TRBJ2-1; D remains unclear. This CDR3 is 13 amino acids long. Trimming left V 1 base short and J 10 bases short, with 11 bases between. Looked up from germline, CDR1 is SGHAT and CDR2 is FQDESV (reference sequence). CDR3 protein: CASSLVPPREQFF. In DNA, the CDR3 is TGTGCCAGCAGCTTAGTCCCCCCTAGGGAGCAGTTCTTC.

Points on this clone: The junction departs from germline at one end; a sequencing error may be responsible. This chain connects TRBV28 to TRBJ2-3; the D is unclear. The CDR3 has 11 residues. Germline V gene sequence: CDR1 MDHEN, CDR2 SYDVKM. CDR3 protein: CASSSRPTPTF. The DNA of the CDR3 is TGTGCCAGCAGTTCCCGCCCGACTCCTACCTTT. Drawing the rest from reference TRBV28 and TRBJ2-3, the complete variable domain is DVKVTQSSRYLVKRTGEKVFLECVQDMDHENMFWYRQDPGLGLRLIYFSYDVKMKEKGDIPEGYSVSREKKERFSLILESASTNQTSMYLCASSSRPTPTFGPGTRLTVL.

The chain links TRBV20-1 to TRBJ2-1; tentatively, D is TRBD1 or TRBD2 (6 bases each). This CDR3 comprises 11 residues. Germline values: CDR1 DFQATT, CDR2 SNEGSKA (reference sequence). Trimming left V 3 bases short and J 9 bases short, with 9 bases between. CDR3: CSASGGREQFF. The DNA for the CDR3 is TGCAGTGCTAGTGGGGGGCGTGAGCAGTTCTTC.

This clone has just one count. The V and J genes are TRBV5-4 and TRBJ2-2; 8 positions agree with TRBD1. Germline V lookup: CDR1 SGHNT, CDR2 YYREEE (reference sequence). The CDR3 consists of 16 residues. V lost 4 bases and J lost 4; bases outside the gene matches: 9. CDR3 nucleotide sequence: TGTGCCAGCAGCGGTGGACAGGGTCGGACCACCGGGGAGCTGTTTTTT. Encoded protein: CASSGGQGRTTGELFF.

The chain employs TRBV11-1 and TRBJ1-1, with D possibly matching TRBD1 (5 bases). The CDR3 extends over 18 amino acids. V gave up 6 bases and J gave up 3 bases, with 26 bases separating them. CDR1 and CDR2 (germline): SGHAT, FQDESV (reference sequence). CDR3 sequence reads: CASSITRVGREKDTEAFF. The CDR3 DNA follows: TGTGCCAGCAGTATAACCAGGGTAGGAAGGGAAAAGGACACTGAAGCTTTCTTT. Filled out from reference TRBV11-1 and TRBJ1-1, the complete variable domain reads EAEVAQSPRYKITEKSQAVAFWCDPISGHATLYWYRQILGQGPELLVQFQDESVVDDSQLPKDRFSAERLKGVDSTLKIQPAELGDSAMYLCASSITRVGREKDTEAFFGQGTRLTVV.